These T cell receptor beta chains were read from a single sample in a study of T cells in Graves' hyperthyroidism and ophthalmopathy. One entry per CDR3 protein, called by TCRdb with MiXCR from the multiplex PCR reads. This repertoire shows approximately 500,000 distinct CDR3 sequences, 46% found once; its top ten account for around 8%. Input material: peripheral blood or thyroid tissue (not recorded which). These receptor sequences come from a woman aged 18 to 35 with Graves' hyperthyroidism. CDR3s include the opening cysteine and the closing phenylalanine or tryptophan. Each record gives: D gene, V gene, J gene, clone size, CDR3 protein, CDR3 DNA. D genes are given only for firm matches. Expanded clones get a size class; other rows say once, few or many, or leave the size out.

d_call: TRBD2; v_call: TRBV29-1; j_call: TRBJ2-1; clone_size: NA; cdr3_aa: CSVASGRAGNEQFF; cdr3_nt: TGCAGCGTTGCAAGCGGGAGGGCCGGCAATGAGCAGTTCTTC
d_call: NA; v_call: TRBV18; j_call: TRBJ2-7; clone_size: NA; cdr3_aa: CASSPPGLLSYEQYF; cdr3_nt: TGTGCCAGCTCACCACCGGGGCTCCTCTCCTACGAGCAGTACTTC
d_call: NA; v_call: TRBV5-1; j_call: TRBJ1-2; clone_size: NA; cdr3_aa: CASSGDAYYGYTF; cdr3_nt: TGCGCCAGCAGCGGGGACGCTTACTATGGCTACACCTTC
d_call: NA; v_call: TRBV20-1; j_call: TRBJ1-1; clone_size: many; cdr3_aa: CSARLRGDTEAFF; cdr3_nt: TGCAGTGCTAGGCTACGGGGGGACACTGAAGCTTTCTTT
d_call: NA; v_call: TRBV10-3; j_call: TRBJ1-2; clone_size: NA; cdr3_aa: CAISESNGYTF; cdr3_nt: TGTGCCATCAGTGAGTCGAATGGCTACACCTTC
d_call: TRBD1; v_call: TRBV12-3/TRBV12-4; j_call: TRBJ1-2; clone_size: NA; cdr3_aa: CASSLRDRGHDGYTF; cdr3_nt: TGTGCCAGCAGTCTCCGGGACAGGGGGCATGATGGCTACACCTTC
d_call: TRBD1; v_call: TRBV29-1; j_call: TRBJ1-2; clone_size: many; cdr3_aa: CSVGTGEGGYTF; cdr3_nt: TGCAGCGTTGGGACAGGGGAGGGTGGCTACACCTTC
d_call: NA; v_call: TRBV2; j_call: TRBJ1-2; clone_size: many; cdr3_aa: CASSGGGYTF; cdr3_nt: TGTGCCAGCTCTGGGGGTGGCTACACCTTC
d_call: NA; v_call: TRBV4-1; j_call: TRBJ1-5; clone_size: NA; cdr3_aa: CASSRHDSNNQPQHF; cdr3_nt: TGCGCCAGCAGCCGCCACGACAGTAACAATCAGCCCCAGCATTTT
d_call: TRBD1; v_call: TRBV15; j_call: TRBJ2-7; clone_size: NA; cdr3_aa: CATSSGQGPYEQYF; cdr3_nt: TGTGCCACCAGCAGTGGACAGGGACCCTACGAGCAGTACTTC
d_call: TRBD2; v_call: TRBV19; j_call: TRBJ2-5; clone_size: NA; cdr3_aa: CASSAGGGETQYF; cdr3_nt: TGTGCCAGTAGCGCGGGAGGTGGGGAGACCCAGTACTTC
d_call: TRBD2; v_call: TRBV29-1; j_call: TRBJ2-3; clone_size: few; cdr3_aa: CSGLAGGSGPDTQYF; cdr3_nt: TGCAGCGGACTAGCGGGAGGGAGCGGGCCAGATACGCAGTATTTT
d_call: TRBD1; v_call: TRBV5-4; j_call: TRBJ1-4; clone_size: NA; cdr3_aa: CASSFGQEGRTNEKLFF; cdr3_nt: TGTGCCAGCAGCTTCGGACAGGAGGGGAGAACTAATGAAAAACTGTTTTTT
d_call: TRBD2; v_call: TRBV9; j_call: TRBJ2-7; clone_size: many; cdr3_aa: CASSPTSGSQLTYEQYF; cdr3_nt: TGTGCCAGCAGCCCGACTAGCGGGAGTCAACTTACCTACGAGCAGTACTTC
d_call: NA; v_call: TRBV10-3; j_call: TRBJ1-5; clone_size: NA; cdr3_aa: CASSPRGAHQPQHF; cdr3_nt: TGTGCCAGCAGTCCGAGGGGGGCGCATCAGCCCCAGCATTTT
d_call: TRBD2; v_call: TRBV29-1; j_call: TRBJ2-7; clone_size: NA; cdr3_aa: CSVSSGEYYEQYF; cdr3_nt: TGCAGCGTTAGTAGCGGGGAATACTACGAGCAGTACTTC
d_call: NA; v_call: TRBV7-2; j_call: TRBJ1-2; clone_size: many; cdr3_aa: CASSFDRNGYTF; cdr3_nt: TGTGCCAGCAGCTTTGACAGGAACGGCTACACCTTC
d_call: NA; v_call: TRBV10-3; j_call: TRBJ1-2; clone_size: once; cdr3_aa: CAISDRGTNYGYTF; cdr3_nt: TGTGCCATCAGTGACCGCGGGACTAACTATGGCTACACCTTC
d_call: TRBD1; v_call: TRBV7-3; j_call: TRBJ2-7; clone_size: NA; cdr3_aa: CASSRGTGRSYEQYF; cdr3_nt: TGTGCCAGCAGCCGCGGGACAGGGCGGTCCTACGAGCAGTACTTC
d_call: NA; v_call: TRBV7-8; j_call: TRBJ2-5; clone_size: many; cdr3_aa: CASSLVRSEETQYF; cdr3_nt: TGTGCCAGCAGCTTAGTTAGGTCAGAAGAGACCCAGTACTTC
d_call: NA; v_call: TRBV20-1; j_call: TRBJ1-1; clone_size: many; cdr3_aa: CSARVKQRTEAFF; cdr3_nt: TGCAGTGCTAGAGTAAAACAGCGCACTGAAGCTTTCTTT
d_call: TRBD2; v_call: TRBV15; j_call: TRBJ2-5; clone_size: many; cdr3_aa: CATSRVSGGLYQETQYF; cdr3_nt: TGTGCCACCAGCAGAGTAAGCGGGGGCCTTTATCAAGAGACCCAGTACTTC
d_call: NA; v_call: TRBV7-2; j_call: TRBJ2-7; clone_size: many; cdr3_aa: CASGRDSNSYEQYF; cdr3_nt: TGTGCCAGCGGTCGGGACTCCAACTCCTACGAGCAGTACTTC
d_call: TRBD1; v_call: TRBV19; j_call: TRBJ2-7; clone_size: many; cdr3_aa: CASSEGTGNDWEQYF; cdr3_nt: TGTGCCAGTAGTGAAGGGACAGGGAATGATTGGGAGCAGTACTTC
d_call: NA; v_call: TRBV7-9; j_call: TRBJ1-1; clone_size: many; cdr3_aa: CASSPPAFRTEAFF; cdr3_nt: TGTGCCAGCAGCCCCCCAGCTTTCCGCACTGAAGCTTTCTTT
d_call: NA; v_call: TRBV6-5; j_call: TRBJ2-7; clone_size: many; cdr3_aa: CASSYDTPTYEQYF; cdr3_nt: TGTGCCAGCAGTTACGATACGCCTACCTACGAGCAGTACTTC
d_call: NA; v_call: TRBV6-1; j_call: TRBJ1-5; clone_size: NA; cdr3_aa: CASSDSGGPQPQHF; cdr3_nt: TGTGCCAGCAGTGATAGTGGCGGCCCCCAGCCCCAGCATTTT
d_call: NA; v_call: TRBV24-1; j_call: TRBJ2-7; clone_size: NA; cdr3_aa: CATSDGSYSYNEQYF; cdr3_nt: TGTGCCACCAGTGATGGCAGTTACTCCTACAATGAGCAGTACTTC
d_call: NA; v_call: TRBV25-1; j_call: TRBJ2-7; clone_size: NA; cdr3_aa: CASSVLDGKGEQYF; cdr3_nt: TGTGCCAGCAGCGTTCTGGACGGAAAAGGGGAGCAGTACTTC
d_call: TRBD1; v_call: TRBV5-6; j_call: TRBJ1-1; clone_size: many; cdr3_aa: CASSLGLQGMYTEAFF; cdr3_nt: TGTGCCAGCAGCTTGGGACTACAGGGGATGTACACTGAAGCTTTCTTT
d_call: NA; v_call: TRBV29-1; j_call: TRBJ2-5; clone_size: NA; cdr3_aa: CSSQDPRRETQYF; cdr3_nt: TGCAGCAGCCAAGATCCGAGGAGGGAGACCCAGTACTTC
d_call: NA; v_call: TRBV7-9; j_call: TRBJ1-1; clone_size: many; cdr3_aa: CASSLAGLNTEAFF; cdr3_nt: TGCGCCAGCAGCTTGGCTGGGCTGAACACTGAAGCTTTCTTT
d_call: TRBD2; v_call: TRBV7-9; j_call: TRBJ2-5; clone_size: NA; cdr3_aa: CASIEGTSGNETQYF; cdr3_nt: TGTGCCAGCATCGAGGGGACTAGCGGGAACGAGACCCAGTACTTC
d_call: TRBD1; v_call: TRBV7-2; j_call: TRBJ1-6; clone_size: NA; cdr3_aa: CASSPGQQKNSPLHF; cdr3_nt: TGTGCCAGCTCACCGGGACAGCAGAAAAATTCACCCCTCCACTTT
d_call: NA; v_call: TRBV7-2; j_call: TRBJ1-1; clone_size: NA; cdr3_aa: CASSSGLGVGEAFF; cdr3_nt: TGTGCCAGCAGCTCAGGACTAGGGGTTGGTGAAGCTTTCTTT
d_call: TRBD1; v_call: TRBV25-1; j_call: TRBJ1-2; clone_size: NA; cdr3_aa: CASCGGVGTGAGYGYTF; cdr3_nt: TGTGCCAGCTGTGGAGGGGTCGGGACAGGGGCGGGGTATGGCTACACCTTC
d_call: TRBD1; v_call: TRBV12-3/TRBV12-4; j_call: TRBJ2-7; clone_size: many; cdr3_aa: CASSDLGQGPSGEQYF; cdr3_nt: TGTGCCAGCAGTGACCTGGGACAGGGCCCCTCGGGCGAGCAGTACTTC
d_call: NA; v_call: TRBV4-1; j_call: TRBJ1-5; clone_size: many; cdr3_aa: CASSQDGHSYQETQHF; cdr3_nt: TGCGCCAGCAGCCAAGATGGACATTCGTACCAAGAGACCCAGCATTTT
d_call: NA; v_call: TRBV20-1; j_call: TRBJ2-6; clone_size: NA; cdr3_aa: CSASHSSGANVLTF; cdr3_nt: TGCAGTGCCAGCCACAGCTCTGGGGCCAACGTCCTGACTTTC